The 20 T cell receptor beta chains below all came from one sample that was sequenced in a study of blood T cell repertoires in COVID-19. The repertoire was sequenced with immunoSEQ multiplex PCR; TCRdb's copy has only in-frame clones and lacks some. Of about 150,000 clones listed, around 84% are singletons. The sample consisted of PBMCs or T cells enriched from blood (not recorded which). These receptors all come from a middle-aged man who had recovered from COVID-19.

The V call is TRBV6-5, the J call TRBJ2-7; D gene ambiguous. This CDR3 spans 12 amino acids. In germline, CDR1 is MNHEY, CDR2 SVGAGI. Trimming stripped 4 bases from V and 2 bases from J, with 6 bases between. CDR3 amino acids: CASSSATYEQYF. The CDR3 DNA reads as TGTGCCAGCAGTTCCGCTACCTACGAGCAGTACTTC.

The chain recombines TRBV29-1 with TRBJ1-5, with unresolved D. Trimming shortened V by 7 bases and J by 3 bases, and 10 bases separated the two germline ends. Germline V lookup: CDR1 SQVTM, CDR2 ANQGSEA. The CDR3 totals 12 residues. CDR3 coding DNA: TGCAGCGCAGGAGTACCCAATCAGCCCCAGCATTTT. Translated: CSAGVPNQPQHF.

V and J are TRBV5-8 and TRBJ2-5; 11 bases are a match to TRBD1. The CDR3 runs to 14 residues. Per the germline V gene, CDR1 is SGHTS and CDR2 is YDEGEE. V was pared by 5 bases and J by 5 bases, with 5 bases of the junction left unmatched. This CDR3 is CASRPDRGQETQYF. The CDR3 nucleotides are TGTGCCAGCAGACCGGACAGGGGGCAGGAGACCCAGTACTTC.

This chain links TRBV7-8 with TRBJ2-3; no reliable D call. CDR1 SGHVS and CDR2 FQNEAQ come from the germline V gene. Trimming took 5 bases from V and 0 from J, leaving 15 bases between them. The CDR3 has 16 residues. The CDR3: CASSRLVLSSTDTQYF. The CDR3 coding sequence is TGTGCCAGCAGCCGCCTAGTCTTATCGAGCACAGATACGCAGTATTTT.

The J gene is TRBJ1-3, the V gene TRBV3-1 (or the pseudogene TRBV3-2); weak D call: TRBD1 (5 bases). The CDR3 runs 15 residues. V was cut by 5 bases and J by 0 bases, with 11 bases left in between. CDR1 LGHDT and CDR2 YNNKEL come from the germline V gene (reference sequence). The CDR3 DNA follows: TGTGCCAGCAGCGTCGACAGAGCCTCTGGAAACACCATATATTTT. It is translated as CASSVDRASGNTIYF.

CDR3 amino acids: CASSYRGGTEAFF. The CDR3 coding sequence is TGTGCCAGCAGCTACAGGGGAGGCACTGAAGCTTTCTTT. The V gene is TRBV21-1, the J gene TRBJ1-1; the D call in the table, TRBD1, was not verified against the DNA. TRBV21-1 counts as a pseudogene. The CDR3 totals 13 residues.

The gene calls are TRBV19 and TRBJ2-5; 7 positions match TRBD1. Germline V lookup: CDR1 LNHDA, CDR2 SQIVND (reference sequence). V lost 6 bases and J lost 3; bases outside the gene matches: 7. CDR3 size: 14 residues. The chain's CDR3 is CASRPTGTKETQYF. The CDR3 DNA sequence: TGTGCCAGTAGACCGACAGGGACAAAAGAGACCCAGTACTTC.

The gene calls are TRBV19 and TRBJ2-4; the D gene is possibly TRBD1 (6 bases). Per the germline V gene, CDR1 is LNHDA and CDR2 is SQIVND (reference sequence). The CDR3 runs 14 residues. The germline V and J ends were trimmed by 1 base and 8 bases, with 12 bases remaining between them. CDR3: CASSIAQGRDIQYF. The CDR3 DNA follows: TGTGCCAGTAGTATAGCACAGGGACGAGACATTCAGTACTTC.

This chain uses TRBV12-5 with TRBJ2-1; TRBD1 matches 7 bases. V was pared by 1 base and J by 0 bases, with 3 bases of the junction left unmatched. The germline V gene encodes CDR1 LGHNT and CDR2 FRNRAP. The CDR3 totals 16 residues. CDR3 DNA: TGTGCTAGTGGTTTGGGGTGGGACAGCTCCTACAATGAGCAGTTCTTC. This sequence encodes CASGLGWDSSYNEQFF.

The CDR3 coding sequence is TGTGCCAGCAGCTTAGACAGGGGACGCTACACCTTC. Protein product: CASSLDRGRYTF. The J gene is TRBJ1-2, the V gene TRBV7-2; TRBD1 aligns across 7 bases. V lost 1 base to trimming and J lost 9 bases; unmatched junction nucleotides: 2. The CDR3 spans 12 residues. Germline CDR1 is SGHTA and CDR2 is FQGNSA.

This clone was observed a handful of times. The chain combines TRBV29-1 with TRBJ1-3, with 12 bases aligning to TRBD1. Per germline, CDR1 SQVTM and CDR2 ANQGSEA. The CDR3 is made up of 15 amino acids. The trim removed 7 bases at V and 2 bases at J, leaving 6 bases unmatched. The CDR3 region has the DNA TGCAGCGCCGGGACAGGGGGCTCTGCTGGAAACACCATATATTTT. This gives the protein CSAGTGGSAGNTIYF.

V usage is TRBV5-1 and J usage is TRBJ2-1; possible D gene TRBD2, 6 bases. The CDR3 covers 15 residues. Germline V gene lookup returns CDR1 SGHRS and CDR2 YFSETQ. V dropped 2 bases and J dropped 0 bases, with 9 bases sitting between them. CDR3 in amino acids: CASSFGGSSYNEQFF. CDR3 in DNA: TGCGCCAGCAGCTTTGGAGGGAGCTCCTACAATGAGCAGTTCTTC.

This rearrangement joins TRBV19 to TRBJ1-6; TRBD1 matches 7 bases. Germline-derived CDR1 and CDR2 are LNHDA and SQIVND (reference sequence). The CDR3 contains 15 residues. Losses at the gene ends were 5 bases for V and 4 bases for J; bases not matched to a gene: 5. Here the CDR3 DNA reads TGTGCCAGTAGTTCCCGGGACAGTTATAATTCACCCCTCCACTTT. This gives the protein CASSSRDSYNSPLHF. Full variable domain (rest looked up from reference TRBV19 and TRBJ1-6): DGGITQSPKYLFRKEGQNVTLSCEQNLNHDAMYWYRQDPGQGLRLIYYSQIVNDFQKGDIAEGYSVSREKKESFPLTVTSAQKNPTAFYLCASSSRDSYNSPLHFGNGTRLTVT.

The chain links TRBV19 to TRBJ1-5; 10 bases align to TRBD1. The V gene end was trimmed by 4 bases and the J gene end by 4 bases; junction bases not matched to a gene: 4. There are 15 residues in the CDR3. The germline CDR1 and CDR2 sequences are LNHDA and SQIVND (reference sequence). CDR3 DNA sequence: TGTGCCAGTAGTAGACAGGGGGCGCGGAATCAGCCCCAGCATTTT. This translates into CASSRQGARNQPQHF.

V gene TRBV29-1 combines with J gene TRBJ1-2, with D perhaps TRBD1 (5 bases). CDR3 size: 13 residues. Germline loops: CDR1 SQVTM, CDR2 ANQGSEA. Trimming took off 4 bases at V and 1 base at J, with 10 bases between the two ends. The CDR3 here is CSVAPGINYGYTF. The CDR3 DNA is TGCAGCGTTGCTCCAGGGATTAACTATGGCTACACCTTC.

As DNA, the CDR3 is TGTGCCAGCAGCTTAAGCGGTAGCGGGAGCTCCTACGAGCAGTACTTC. As protein: CASSLSGSGSSYEQYF. The chain joins TRBV7-9 to TRBJ2-7, with TRBD2 identical over 9 bases. The V gene end was trimmed by 2 bases and the J gene end by 0 bases; junction bases not matched to a gene: 5. The germline V gene has CDR1 SEHNR and CDR2 FQNEAQ (reference sequence). The CDR3 covers 16 residues.

This clone appeared a few times. This sequence joins TRBV11-3 and TRBJ2-2; 9 bases align to TRBD2. The CDR3 runs 16 residues. V dropped 3 bases and J dropped 5; count of bases not matched to a gene: 7. Germline V gene sequence: CDR1 SGHNT, CDR2 YENEEA. The CDR3 DNA reads as TGTGCCAGCAGCTTTTTAGCGGGGGACCTAACCGGGGAGCTGTTTTTT. Translating gives CASSFLAGDLTGELFF.

This clone was found many times. The chain links TRBV19 to TRBJ1-5; 11 nucleotides agree with TRBD1. Germline CDR1 is LNHDA and CDR2 is SQIVND (reference sequence). V trimming: 4 bases; J trimming: 6 bases; junction bases outside the gene matches: 8. The CDR3 has 16 residues. In DNA, the CDR3 is TGTGCCAGTAGTAACTGGGACAGGGGGTTGATTCAGCCCCAGCATTTT. Protein sequence: CASSNWDRGLIQPQHF. The full variable domain, with the rest looked up from reference TRBV19 and TRBJ1-5, is DGGITQSPKYLFRKEGQNVTLSCEQNLNHDAMYWYRQDPGQGLRLIYYSQIVNDFQKGDIAEGYSVSREKKESFPLTVTSAQKNPTAFYLCASSNWDRGLIQPQHFGDGTRLSIL.

The J gene is TRBJ1-2, the V gene TRBV11-3; no firm D call. The length of the CDR3 is 14 residues. Germline V gene data show CDR1 as SGHNT and CDR2 as YENEEA. V was shortened by 4 bases and J by 4 bases, with 13 bases between the two germline ends. Here the CDR3 DNA reads TGTGCCAGCAGCTCCTCCGGGATTGGCTATGGCTACACCTTC. Protein product: CASSSSGIGYGYTF.

V usage is TRBV5-4 and J usage is TRBJ1-2; 10 nucleotides align to TRBD1. This CDR3 region has 14 residues. Per germline, CDR1 SGHNT and CDR2 YYREEE (reference sequence). The junction had 8 bases not matched to a gene; V was cut back by 5 bases and J by 7 bases. The DNA for the CDR3 is TGTGCCAGCAGAAATGGACAGGGGGTTGGTGGCTACACCTTC. Translated, it gives CASRNGQGVGGYTF.